This is a list of T cell receptor beta chains from one sample in a study of cytomegalovirus exposure and HLA in healthy donors. The data were produced by immunoSEQ multiplex PCR, yet TCRdb's version contains in-frame clones alone and is incomplete. In the table there are more than 95,000 clones, approximately 70% of which are singletons. The sample comprised PBMCs. The receptor source for this set is a woman aged 40-49 years in good health and CMV-seropositive. Each CDR3 is given with its conserved first and last residue. A D gene is named only where the DNA matches it firmly. Not every row has a clone size; where given, it reads once, few, many or a size class.

j_gene | v_gene | abundance | d_gene | CDR3nt | CDR3aa
TRBJ1-5 | TRBV19 | . | . | TGTGCCAGTAGGCCACAGGGAGACAATCAGCCCCAGCATTTT | CASRPQGDNQPQHF
TRBJ2-7 | TRBV7-2 | . | TRBD2 | TGTGCCAGCAGCCCCCAGCGGGAGTTTGCCGAGCAGTACTTC | CASSPQREFAEQYF
TRBJ2-3 | TRBV7-2 | once | . | TGTGCCAGCAGCTTAGTAGGCAAGACAATCACAGATACGCAGTATTTT | CASSLVGKTITDTQYF
TRBJ2-1 | TRBV5-1 | once | . | TGCGCCAGCAGCTTGGCCGTTCTAGGATCCAATGAGCAGTTCTTC | CASSLAVLGSNEQFF
TRBJ2-1 | TRBV5-1 | . | . | TGCGCCAGCAGCTTAGCTAGCGCCTCCTACAATGAGCAGTTCTTC | CASSLASASYNEQFF
TRBJ2-6 | TRBV5-1 | . | . | TGCGCCAGCAGCACTATCTCTGGGGCCAACGTCCTGACTTTC | CASSTISGANVLTF
TRBJ2-7 | TRBV25-1 | . | . | TGTGCCAGCAGCCCCTTGGGGGGGCGCAGCCCCTACGAGCAGTACTTC | CASSPLGGRSPYEQYF
TRBJ2-1 | TRBV5-1 | . | TRBD2 | TGCGCCAGCAGCTTAGCGGGAGGCTTGAGGAATGAGCAGTTCTTC | CASSLAGGLRNEQFF
TRBJ1-1 | TRBV27 | . | . | TGTGCCAGCAGTTTGTCCCCCAGTCTCGTCGGGGGTCATAGCACTGAAGCTTTCTTT | CASSLSPSLVGGHSTEAFF
TRBJ2-7 | TRBV6-4 | . | TRBD2 | TGTGCCAGCAGTGACTCTACTAGCGGGAGCGTCACCTACGAGCAGTACTTC | CASSDSTSGSVTYEQYF
TRBJ2-7 | TRBV13 | few | TRBD2 | TGTGCCAGCAGCGTCGGGACTAGCGGCTACGAGCAGTACTTC | CASSVGTSGYEQYF
TRBJ1-3 | TRBV28 | . | TRBD1 | TGTGCCAGCACCGTAGACCGGGACAGTAGAAACACCATATATTTT | CASTVDRDSRNTIYF
TRBJ1-5 | TRBV19 | . | TRBD1 | TGTGCCAGTCGCCTAAGGACAGGGGGAAATCAGCCCCAGCATTTT | CASRLRTGGNQPQHF
TRBJ2-3 | TRBV7-2 | . | . | TGTGCCAGCAGCCTTGACAGACCTCTCGTAGATACGCAGTATTTT | CASSLDRPLVDTQYF
TRBJ2-5 | TRBV4-2 | . | TRBD2 | TGTGCCAGCAGCCAAGGACTAGCGGCGTTCGGGGAGACCCAGTACTTC | CASSQGLAAFGETQYF
TRBJ1-1 | TRBV12-5 | . | TRBD1 | TGTGCTAGTGGTACCCGACAGGGGAGGATCACTGAAGCTTTCTTT | CASGTRQGRITEAFF
TRBJ2-1 | TRBV27 | once | TRBD1 | TGTGCCAGCAGTTTAAGGGACAGGGCCTACAATGAGCAGTTCTTC | CASSLRDRAYNEQFF
TRBJ2-1 | TRBV27 | . | . | TGTGCCAGCAGTTTATCGGTGGGGCACTCGGTCACCAATGAGCAGTTCTTC | CASSLSVGHSVTNEQFF
TRBJ1-1 | TRBV9 | . | . | TGTGCCAGTAAGGGGTGGAACACTGAAGCTTTCTTT | CASKGWNTEAFF
TRBJ2-7 | TRBV28 | . | TRBD2 | TGTGCCAGCAGTTCGATCCGGCTATTCCTAGCGGGGAAGACCTACGAGCAGTACTTC | CASSSIRLFLAGKTYEQYF
TRBJ2-7 | TRBV7-2 | few | TRBD1 | TGTGCCAGCAGAGCCGGGACAGGGGGCAACGAGCAGTACTTC | CASRAGTGGNEQYF
TRBJ1-1 | TRBV4-3 | . | TRBD1 | TGCGCCAGCAGCCAAGATATTAACACAGGGGCTGAAGCTTTCTTT | CASSQDINTGAEAFF
TRBJ1-4 | TRBV18 | . | . | TGTGCCAGCTCACCATTGGACTTCAGGGGCAACGAAAAACTGTTTTTT | CASSPLDFRGNEKLFF
TRBJ1-1 | TRBV6-1 | . | TRBD1 | TGTGCCAGCAGTGAAATCTGGGGGACAGCCCACACTGAAGCTTTCTTT | CASSEIWGTAHTEAFF
TRBJ1-2 | TRBV28 | once | . | TGTGCCAGCAGTGGTGGGGGGTCGCGCAAGTATGGCTACACCTTC | CASSGGGSRKYGYTF
TRBJ2-7 | TRBV5-1 | few | TRBD2 | TGCGCCACCCGACTAGCGGGAGCCTACGAGCAGTACTTC | CATRLAGAYEQYF
TRBJ1-6 | TRBV5-4 | . | . | TGTGCCAGCAGCTTAGGCGGTTCACCCCTCCACTTT | CASSLGGSPLHF
TRBJ2-1 | TRBV21-1 | . | . | TGTGCCAGCAGCGACACCCCTACGACAGAACCCTCCTACAATGAGCAGTTCTTC | CASSDTPTTEPSYNEQFF
TRBJ2-1 | TRBV7-2 | few | TRBD2 | TGTGCCAGCAGCGTATCCGGGACTAGCGGGAGAGTTCGTGGCCATGAGCAGTTCTTC | CASSVSGTSGRVRGHEQFF
TRBJ2-4 | TRBV7-2 | . | TRBD1 | TGTGCCAGCAGCCGGGAACAGGGGGCCGCCAAAAACATTCAGTACTTC | CASSREQGAAKNIQYF
TRBJ1-1 | TRBV6-6 | . | . | TGTGCCAGCAGTTATCGGGAACGGAACACTGAAGCTTTCTTT | CASSYRERNTEAFF
TRBJ2-2 | TRBV5-1 | few | . | TGCGCCAGCAGGGGGGGTAGTTGGCCCGGAACCGGGGAGCTGCTTTTT | CASRGGSWPGTGELLF
TRBJ1-1 | TRBV4-2 | . | . | TGTGCCAGCAGCCAAGAGGGGTGGGGCAACACTGAAGCTTTCTTT | CASSQEGWGNTEAFF
TRBJ1-1 | TRBV28 | . | . | TGTGCCAGCAGTTTGAATCCAGAAGTGAACACTGAAGCTTTCTTT | CASSLNPEVNTEAFF
TRBJ2-2 | TRBV7-6 | . | . | TGTGCCAGCAGGTTCACGGGGGCGGGAGCCGGGGAGCTGTTTTTT | CASRFTGAGAGELFF
TRBJ2-5 | TRBV5-1 | . | . | TGCGCCAGCAGCTCGGACGGGAGAAGGAAAGAGACCCAGTACTTC | CASSSDGRRKETQYF
TRBJ1-1 | TRBV29-1 | . | TRBD1 | TGCAGCGTTAAACAGGGGCTGGACACTGAAGCTTTCTTT | CSVKQGLDTEAFF
TRBJ2-7 | TRBV4-3 | . | . | TGCGCCAGCAGCCAGGATAGGGACTCAACCTACGAGCAGTACTTC | CASSQDRDSTYEQYF
TRBJ1-5 | TRBV13 | . | TRBD1 | TGTGCCAGCAGCTTAGGTACAGGGGACAATCAGCCCCAGCATTTT | CASSLGTGDNQPQHF
TRBJ2-7 | TRBV2 | . | TRBD1 | TGTGCCAGCAGACCCGACAGGGGCTACGAGCAGTACTTC | CASRPDRGYEQYF
TRBJ2-7 | TRBV25-1 | . | . | TGTGCCAGCAGTTTTTCAGGGAATACCTACGAGCAGTACTTC | CASSFSGNTYEQYF
TRBJ2-1 | TRBV9 | . | . | TGTGCCAGCAGCGTAGGTGGGAGGCCCAATGAGCAGTTCTTC | CASSVGGRPNEQFF
TRBJ2-7 | TRBV6-1 | few | . | TGTGCCAGCAGTGAAGCGGGAGCACTCCCCTACGAGCAGTACTTC | CASSEAGALPYEQYF
TRBJ1-4 | TRBV2 | . | . | TGTGCCAGCAGTGCGACAGTTAGGAATGAAAAACTGTTTTTT | CASSATVRNEKLFF
TRBJ2-5 | TRBV5-4 | . | . | TGTGCCAGCAGCTTGGTGGGCAGGGTCCAAGAGACCCAGTACTTC | CASSLVGRVQETQYF
TRBJ2-1 | TRBV28 | . | TRBD2 | TGTGCCAGCAGTTTATTAGCGGGACTAGCGGGGGCGGGATCCTACAATGAGCAGTTCTTC | CASSLLAGLAGAGSYNEQFF
TRBJ2-7 | TRBV6-6 | . | . | TGTGCCAGCAGTTACTCGGAGTGGAGCGAGCAGTACTTC | CASSYSEWSEQYF
TRBJ2-5 | TRBV19 | . | TRBD1 | TGTGCCAGTAGTAGTGACAGGGGCCAGGAGACCCAGTACTTC | CASSSDRGQETQYF
TRBJ1-1 | TRBV7-9 | . | TRBD1 | TGTGCCAGCAAACAGGGGGCGATCGCTGAAGCTTTCTTT | CASKQGAIAEAFF
TRBJ2-1 | TRBV19 | . | TRBD2 | TGTGCCAGTAGTTCAAATCCAAACGGACTAGCAGGGGATGAGCAGTTCTTC | CASSSNPNGLAGDEQFF
TRBJ2-7 | TRBV9 | few | TRBD2 | TGTGCCAGCAGCGCGTCCGGGACTAGCGGGAGCGAGCAGTACTTC | CASSASGTSGSEQYF
TRBJ2-1 | TRBV13 | . | TRBD2 | TGTGCCAGCAGCTCCGAGCGGGAACCAAGCAATGAGCAGTTCTTC | CASSSEREPSNEQFF
TRBJ1-2 | TRBV25-1 | . | . | TGTGCCAGCACCGAGGGGGTTGGCTATGGCTACACCTTC | CASTEGVGYGYTF
TRBJ1-2 | TRBV27 | . | . | TGTGCCAGCAGTTTAGAAGGCGACGGTTCCGGGGGCTACACCTTC | CASSLEGDGSGGYTF